Sample share makes the clone carrying this T cell receptor (beta chain) large. Its target is unknown. Each patient went into thyroid surgery without having received any treatment. Original data processing: To classify distant metastasis in papillary thyroid cancer, a model was built from CDR3 differences across clinicopathological groups. TCRdb re-analyzed the PCR reads using MiXCR. For this entry, the V and J calls and clone size follow TCRdb and not the study's own pipeline. Of about 49,000 clones in the sample, approximately 22% are singletons; the top ten hold roughly 4%. The source of the sample is a study of metastatic and nonmetastatic thyroid tumors. Study details: Thyroid patients, malignant and benign, had repertoires compared across blood and tumor or nodule tissue.

Study results and caveats: When malignant thyroid tumors were compared with benign nodules, TCR beta diversity was reportedly significantly higher in the malignant tumors. This held in both blood and tumor samples.

V lost 5 bases to trimming and J lost 11 bases, with 24 bases between them. The CDR3 contains 15 residues. Germline CDR1 and CDR2: MDHEN and SYDVKM. The sequence derives from a female donor with papillary thyroid cancer or a benign thyroid nodule (not recorded which). Some clones in this sample may be carry-over from other donors' samples. This chain uses TRBV28 with TRBJ1-1; D is perhaps TRBD1 (6 bases). Sequences were obtained from blood. In nucleotides, the CDR3 is TGTGCCAGCAGTCAACTCGCAAGGGGGGCAGCAGTTGCTTTCTTT. Translation: CASSQLARGAAVAFF.